What follows is one TCR beta chain and its context. What antigen it recognizes has not been identified. A much larger clone lies a single base off, so this may be a read error. The CDR3 does not end in the conserved phenylalanine or tryptophan, so this is likely a read error. The CDR3 spans 12 residues, counting both ends. The retained sequence is limited to the CDR3, 36 bases, with the frame set at the first base. Trimming costs V 5 bases and J 3 bases, and their ends lie 8 bases apart. The sample originates from a study of immune heterogeneity within non-small cell lung tumors (dated by TCRdb to the late 2010s). Study-wide context: By histology, a handful of squamous cell carcinomas, over eight non-squamous carcinomas and 1 tumor not otherwise specified were included. To examine intratumoral immune heterogeneity, the study used whole-exome sequencing, RNA-seq and TCR beta repertoire sequencing on multiple spatially distinct regions of each NSCLC tumor. TCR repertoires were analyzed from 55 to 65 tumor loci of some 15 patients, whereas transcriptome data were available for only roughly 43 loci from more than nine patients. Binding of neoantigens to the HLA alleles of each patient was predicted with netMHCpan-3.0 for mutant peptides of 8 to 11 amino acids. Broad study findings and their caveats: High-frequency TCR beta clonotypes were found to be largely distinct between individual patients. Local T-cell repertoire clonality showed a statistically significant but moderate positive correlation with local tumor mutational burden (R roughly 0.31). Identical dominant CDR3B clonotypes recurred across loci within a patient, yet different tumor locations also harbored unique high-frequency clones.

The TCR beta CDR3 region was amplified with a multiplex PCR system whose first round of roughly 11 cycles used 32 V-gene forward primers and 13 J-gene reverse primers. A QIAGEN Multiplex PCR Kit was used for first-round PCR, and the primer sequences were filed in Chinese patent CN105087789A. In a second PCR round, Illumina universal primers were added with the Phusion High-Fidelity PCR Kit. Paired-end sequencing of TCR libraries was carried out on the Illumina HiSeq X Ten platform at a read length of 151 bp. As for the authors' bioinformatics: Cutadapt removed reads without multiplex PCR primers, PEAR merged read pairs, and MiXCR with default settings called CDR3 regions. Repertoire diversity was assessed by Shannon entropy, and clonality was calculated as one minus the Shannon entropy divided by the ln of the count of productive unique sequences. Dominant or high-frequency T-cell clones were defined as clonotypes at frequencies of at least 0.5%. Using fastp trimming at Q25 and MiXCR clonotype assembly, TCRdb reanalyzed the public sequencing data and kept in-frame beta chains. Each CDR3 protein gets just one entry, which takes the most common genes and DNA from the rows behind it. The V and J calls were determined by TCRdb, not by the authors. Here the sample has some 30,000 distinct CDR3 sequences; around 28% occur a single time. The ten most abundant clones make up under 5% of the sample.

For the TCR template, genomic DNA was extracted from bulk tumor tissue, and 500 to 750 ng of gDNA was amplified for each sample. Multiple biopsies per primary tumor were taken during surgery, spaced as far apart as possible within the tumor mass. The study cohort was described as untreated and was composed of newly diagnosed NSCLC cases undergoing curative surgery. The donor group was made up of 15 or so newly diagnosed non-small cell lung cancer patients undergoing surgery with curative intent. A couple of independent pathologists reviewed the resected tumor masses. Sequencing was performed only on DNA and RNA samples of high quality.

The chain uses TRBV12-3 or TRBV12-4 and TRBJ2-7; TRBD2 is possibly the D segment (6 matching bases). This sequence originates from a middle-aged man with non-small cell lung cancer. The material sequenced was lung tumor tissue. The DNA reads as follows: TGTGCCAGCAGTCTGACTAGCTACGAGCAGTACTCC. It is translated as CASSLTSYEQYS.